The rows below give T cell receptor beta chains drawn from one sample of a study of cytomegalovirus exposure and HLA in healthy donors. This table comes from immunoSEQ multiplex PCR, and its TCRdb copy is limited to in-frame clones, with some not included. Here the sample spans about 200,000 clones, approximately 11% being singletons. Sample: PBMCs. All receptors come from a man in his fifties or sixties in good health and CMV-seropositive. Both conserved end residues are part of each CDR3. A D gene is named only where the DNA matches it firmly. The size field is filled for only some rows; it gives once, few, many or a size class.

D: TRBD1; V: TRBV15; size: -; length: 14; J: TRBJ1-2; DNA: TGTGCCACCAGCCGGGACAGGGCTAACTATGGCTACACCTTC; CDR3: CATSRDRANYGYTF
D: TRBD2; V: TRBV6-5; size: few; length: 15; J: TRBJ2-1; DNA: TGTGCCAGCAGCCGCGGGGGGGCGTCCTACAATGAGCAGTTCTTC; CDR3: CASSRGGASYNEQFF
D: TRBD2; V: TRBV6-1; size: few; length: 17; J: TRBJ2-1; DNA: TGTGCCAGCAGCGAAACCCTAGCGGGGCGAATCTACAATGAGCAGTTCTTC; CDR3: CASSETLAGRIYNEQFF
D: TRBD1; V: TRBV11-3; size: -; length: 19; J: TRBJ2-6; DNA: TGTGCCAGCAGCCAGGTCAGGACAGGGGGTTCGGGAGGGGCCAACGTCCTGACTTTC; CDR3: CASSQVRTGGSGGANVLTF
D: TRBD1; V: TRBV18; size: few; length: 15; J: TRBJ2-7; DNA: TGTGCCAGCTCACCAGCCGGGACAGGGGGTTACGAGCAGTACTTC; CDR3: CASSPAGTGGYEQYF
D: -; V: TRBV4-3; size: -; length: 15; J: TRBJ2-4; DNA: TGCGCCAGCAGCCAAGAGAGGGCGGCCAAAAACATTCAGTACTTC; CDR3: CASSQERAAKNIQYF
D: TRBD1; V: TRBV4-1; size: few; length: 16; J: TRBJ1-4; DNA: TGCGCCAGCAGCCAATCAGACAGGGGGGCTAATGAAAAACTGTTTTTT; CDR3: CASSQSDRGANEKLFF
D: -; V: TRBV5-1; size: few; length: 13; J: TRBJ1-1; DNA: TGCGCCAGCAGCTCGTCCGGGGGCACTGAAGCTTTCTTT; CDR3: CASSSSGGTEAFF
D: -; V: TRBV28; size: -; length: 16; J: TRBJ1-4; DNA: TGTGCCAGCAGTTCTCCAGGATCACCACTCGGAGAAAAACTGTTTTTT; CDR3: CASSSPGSPLGEKLFF
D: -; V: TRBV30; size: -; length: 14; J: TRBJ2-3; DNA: TGTGCCTGGAGTTTTACAGGGAGGGCAGATACGCAGTATTTT; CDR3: CAWSFTGRADTQYF
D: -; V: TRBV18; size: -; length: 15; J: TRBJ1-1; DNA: TGTGCCAGCTCACCGCTGACAGACCTAAATACTGAAGCTTTCTTT; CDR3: CASSPLTDLNTEAFF
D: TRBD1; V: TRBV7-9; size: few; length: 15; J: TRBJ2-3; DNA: TGTGCCAGCAGTCAACCGGGACAGGGGACAGATACGCAGTATTTT; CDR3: CASSQPGQGTDTQYF
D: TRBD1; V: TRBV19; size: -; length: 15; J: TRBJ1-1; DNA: TGTGCCAGGATCAGGGAGGCAGGGGGATTGGGCGAGGCTTTCTTT; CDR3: CARIREAGGLGEAFF
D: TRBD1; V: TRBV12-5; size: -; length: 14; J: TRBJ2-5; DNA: TGTGCTAGTGTCTGGGACAGACCCCAAGAGACCCAGTACTTC; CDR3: CASVWDRPQETQYF
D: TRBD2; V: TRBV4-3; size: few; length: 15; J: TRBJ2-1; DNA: TGCGCCAGCAGCCAAGAGGCTAGCGGGGCCTATGAGCAGTTCTTC; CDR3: CASSQEASGAYEQFF
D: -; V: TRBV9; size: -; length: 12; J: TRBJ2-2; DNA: TGTGCCAGCAGCCCTAACACCGGGGAGCTGTTTTTT; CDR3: CASSPNTGELFF
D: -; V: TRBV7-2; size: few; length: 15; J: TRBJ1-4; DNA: TGTGCCAGCAGCTTAGAGGCGGCAACTAATGAAAAACTGTTTTTT; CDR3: CASSLEAATNEKLFF
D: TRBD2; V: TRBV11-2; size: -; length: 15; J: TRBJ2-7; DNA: TGTGCCAGCAGCTTAGAAATACGGCGGGGGGGTGTGCAGTACTTC; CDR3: CASSLEIRRGGVQYF
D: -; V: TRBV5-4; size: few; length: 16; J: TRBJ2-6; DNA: TGTGCCAGCAGCTTGGTGACAGTCTCTGGGGCCAACGTCCTGACTTTC; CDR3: CASSLVTVSGANVLTF
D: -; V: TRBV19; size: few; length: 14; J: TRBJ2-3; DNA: TGTGCCAGTAGTAGGGGGACTAGCACAGATACGCAGTATTTT; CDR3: CASSRGTSTDTQYF
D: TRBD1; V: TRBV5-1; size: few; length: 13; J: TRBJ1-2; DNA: TGCGCCAGCAGCAGGGGACAGGCTTATGGCTACACCTTC; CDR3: CASSRGQAYGYTF
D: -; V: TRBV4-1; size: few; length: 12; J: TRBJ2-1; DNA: TGCGCCAGCAGCCAGGGCAGGGGAATTGTGTTCTTC; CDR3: CASSQGRGIVFF
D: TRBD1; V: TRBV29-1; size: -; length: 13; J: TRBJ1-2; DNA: TGCAGCGTTGTTGACAGGGCTAACTATGGCTACACCTTC; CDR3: CSVVDRANYGYTF
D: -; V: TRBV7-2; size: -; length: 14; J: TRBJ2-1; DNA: TGTGCCAGCAGCTTAGCAGGGGCCTACAATGAGCAGTTCTTC; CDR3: CASSLAGAYNEQFF